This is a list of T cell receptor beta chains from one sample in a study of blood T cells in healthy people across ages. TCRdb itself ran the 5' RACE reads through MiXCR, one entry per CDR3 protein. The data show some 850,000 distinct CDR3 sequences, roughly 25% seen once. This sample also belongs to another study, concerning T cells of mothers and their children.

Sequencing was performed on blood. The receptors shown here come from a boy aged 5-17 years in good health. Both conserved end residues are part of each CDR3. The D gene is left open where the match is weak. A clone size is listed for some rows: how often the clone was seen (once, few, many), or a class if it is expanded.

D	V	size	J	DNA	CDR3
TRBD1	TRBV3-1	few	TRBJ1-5	TGTGCCAGCAGCCAAAAACAGGGGAATCAGCCCCAGCATTTT	CASSQKQGNQPQHF
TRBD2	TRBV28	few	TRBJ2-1	TGTGCCAGCAGTCTAGCGGGGGGATTTTACAATGAGCAGTTCTTC	CASSLAGGFYNEQFF
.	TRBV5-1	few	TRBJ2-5	TGCGCCAGCAGACCAGCGATCACAGGGTTTGAAGAGACCCAGTACTTC	CASRPAITGFEETQYF
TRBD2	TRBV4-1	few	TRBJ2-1	TGCGCCAGCAGCCAAGAACCGGGACTAGCGGCTTACAATGAGCAGTTCTTC	CASSQEPGLAAYNEQFF
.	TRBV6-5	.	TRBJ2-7	TGTGCCAGCAGTAACGTCGGGGCTATGTACGAGCAGTACTTC	CASSNVGAMYEQYF
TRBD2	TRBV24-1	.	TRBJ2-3	TGTGCCACCAGCCCCGGGGGGGGCGCTTCAGGAGATACGCAGTATTTT	CATSPGGGASGDTQYF
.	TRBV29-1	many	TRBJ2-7	TGCAGCGTTGATCGGGACCGAGCCTACGAGCAGTACTTC	CSVDRDRAYEQYF
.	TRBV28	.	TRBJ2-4	TGTGCCAGCAGTTTAAGCGCGGGGAGGAGGACCAAAAACATTCAGTACTTC	CASSLSAGRRTKNIQYF
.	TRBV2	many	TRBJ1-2	TGTGCCAGCAGCTCAGATGGCTACACCTTC	CASSSDGYTF
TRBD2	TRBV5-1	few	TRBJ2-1	TGTGCCAGCAGTCCGGGACTAGCCAATGAGCAGTTCTTC	CASSPGLANEQFF
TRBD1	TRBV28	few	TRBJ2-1	TGTGCCAGCAGCCATAGGACAGGGGGAACGAATGAGCAGTTCTTC	CASSHRTGGTNEQFF
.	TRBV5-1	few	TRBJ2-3	TGCGCCAGCAGCCCATGGGGAGCAGATACGCAGTATTTT	CASSPWGADTQYF
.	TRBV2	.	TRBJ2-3	TGTGCCAGCAGTAATTGGCGGGGTTGGACAGATACGCAGTATTTT	CASSNWRGWTDTQYF
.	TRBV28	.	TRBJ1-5	TGTGCCAGCAGTTTGATTCCCGGGGCAGGGGTCGATACGCAGCATTTT	CASSLIPGAGVDTQHF
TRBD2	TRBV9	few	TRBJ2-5	TGTGCCAGCAGCGACCGACTAGCGGGGGGTACAGAGACCCAGTACTTC	CASSDRLAGGTETQYF
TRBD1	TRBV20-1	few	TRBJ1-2	TGCAGTGCTAGAGATACAGGGGAAAACTATGGCTACACCTTC	CSARDTGENYGYTF
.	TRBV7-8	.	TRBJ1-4	TGTGCCAGCAGCTTTGGCACTTTCCGGGGGGAAAAACTGTTTTTT	CASSFGTFRGEKLFF
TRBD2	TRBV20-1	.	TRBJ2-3	TGCAGTGCCCCGGCGGGGGTCCTGACAGATACGCAGTATTTT	CSAPAGVLTDTQYF
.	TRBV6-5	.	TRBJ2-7	TGTGCCAGCAGTTACTCGAGGGGGTTCTACGAGCAGTACTTC	CASSYSRGFYEQYF
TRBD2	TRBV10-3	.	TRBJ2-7	TGTGCCATCAGTGACGGAGCGGGGGCCCACTCCTACGAGCAGTACTTC	CAISDGAGAHSYEQYF
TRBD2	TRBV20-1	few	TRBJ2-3	TGCAGTGCTTGCCATCCAGCGGGGGGGGGAGATACGCAGTATTTT	CSACHPAGGGDTQYF
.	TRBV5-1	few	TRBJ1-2	TGCGCCAGCAGCTTCCAATACGGGCCTAACTATGGCTACACCTTC	CASSFQYGPNYGYTF
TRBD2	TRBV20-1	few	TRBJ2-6	TGCAGTGCCCGGGAGGGGGTCACTGGGGCCAACGTCCTGACTTTC	CSAREGVTGANVLTF
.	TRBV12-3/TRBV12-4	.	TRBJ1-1	TGTGCCAGCAGTTTAATGGCGGGGCTGAACACTGAAGCTTTCTTT	CASSLMAGLNTEAFF
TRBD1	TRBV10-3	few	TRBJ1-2	TGTGCCATCAGCCAGGGGGACTATGGCTACACCTTC	CAISQGDYGYTF
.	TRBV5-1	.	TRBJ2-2	TGCGCCGGCTCCCCCAGCGTCGGCACCGGGGAGCTGTTTTTT	CAGSPSVGTGELFF
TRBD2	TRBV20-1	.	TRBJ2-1	TGCAGTGCTAGACTAGGCGGGGGGGGATACAATGAGCAGTTCTTC	CSARLGGGGYNEQFF
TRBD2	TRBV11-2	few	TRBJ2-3	TGTGCCAGCAGCGCCGGGACTAGCCTCACAGATACGCAGTATTTT	CASSAGTSLTDTQYF
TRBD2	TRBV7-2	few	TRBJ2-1	TGTGCCAGCAGCTTAGGCCGGTTGGCGGGAGGGCGGGATGAGCAGTTCTTC	CASSLGRLAGGRDEQFF
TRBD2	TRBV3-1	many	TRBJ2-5	TGTGCCAGCAGTCGGGGGGAAGAGACCCAGTACTTC	CASSRGEETQYF
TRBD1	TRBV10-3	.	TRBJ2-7	TGTGCCATCAAGGCGTCAGGGGGAACCTACGAGCAGTACTTC	CAIKASGGTYEQYF
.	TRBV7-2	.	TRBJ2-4	TGTGCCAGCAGCTCGTCCGCGCTAGCAAGAGACATTCAGTACTTC	CASSSSALARDIQYF
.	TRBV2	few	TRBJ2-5	TGTGCCAGCAGTGAAAGGCGGTCTCAAGAGGCCCAGTACTTC	CASSERRSQEAQYF
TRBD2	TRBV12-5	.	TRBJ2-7	TGTGCTAGTGGTTTTAGCGGGGGAAACTACGAGCAGTACTTC	CASGFSGGNYEQYF
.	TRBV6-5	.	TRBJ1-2	TGTGCCAGCAGTGGGGGGGTCGGCTACACCTTC	CASSGGVGYTF
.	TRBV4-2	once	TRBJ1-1	TGTGCCAGCAGCCATCGGGGTGGGAATTTTGGACGGAGGGACACTGAAGCTTTCTTT	CASSHRGGNFGRRDTEAFF
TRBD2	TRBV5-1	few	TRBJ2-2	TGCGCCAGCAGCCCCAGAAGGAGCGGGGGCAACACCGGGGAGCTGTTTTTT	CASSPRRSGGNTGELFF
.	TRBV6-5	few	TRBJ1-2	TGTGCCAGCAGTTACTCGTCGGGCCTAAGCTATGGCTACACCTTC	CASSYSSGLSYGYTF